A selection of T cell receptor beta chains follows, all from one sample in a study of naive CD8 T cells in extremely preterm neonates. Clones were sequenced by immunoSEQ multiplex PCR, and TCRdb holds only the in-frame ones, with some missing. The data contain about 5,100 clones, 95% to 98% of them seen just once; the ten biggest clones take up around 0.58%. Material: naive CD8+ T cells from blood. These receptors all come from a human donor in good health. Both conserved end residues are part of each CDR3. Clone size is shown for a subset of rows, as once, few, many or a class of expanded clone.

TRBV9,TRBJ2-7,.,CASSVGDNYEQYF
TRBV7-8,TRBJ2-1,.,CASSLLTGAALPLDEQFF
TRBV4-3,TRBJ1-1,once,CASSQGPGDVDTEAFF
TRBV7-9,TRBJ2-1,.,CASSPRDFLGEQFF
TRBV6-1,TRBJ2-1,.,CASSEASGRGYNEQFF
TRBV11-2,TRBJ2-5,.,CASSLRPGAETQYF
TRBV9,TRBJ1-2,.,CASSGGGSHPPWGYTF
TRBV29-1,TRBJ2-7,.,CSVELADSYEQYF
TRBV4-1,TRBJ2-2,.,CASSQAKLNTGELFF
TRBV19,TRBJ2-7,.,CASSPYQALGYEQYF
TRBV11-2,TRBJ2-1,.,CASSPNGLAGYNEQFF
TRBV2,TRBJ1-1,.,CASSIRTGLNTEAFF
TRBV4-1,TRBJ2-1,.,CASSQEQGANNEQFF
TRBV7-6,TRBJ2-2,.,CASSQTVNTGELFF
TRBV11-2,TRBJ1-1,.,CASSLGPTGAMNTEAFF
TRBV19,TRBJ2-1,.,CASSMTGVRDEQFF
TRBV9,TRBJ1-2,.,CASSDRLYGYTF
TRBV5-1,TRBJ2-5,.,CASSFLLAGGEETQYF
TRBV18,TRBJ2-1,.,CASSPDGREVPRPPQFF
TRBV6-5,TRBJ2-1,.,CASRGGAPNEQFF
TRBV27,.,.,CASSPRGQSKAYEQYF
TRBV5-1,TRBJ2-7,once,CASTDGTGASYEQYF
TRBV18,TRBJ2-5,.,CASSRRPGQQETQYF
TRBV27,TRBJ2-2,.,CASSLSSTSGVVFF
TRBV10-1,TRBJ2-1,.,CASSETRTGGLNEQFF
TRBV29-1,TRBJ2-1,.,CSVGGTGQYNEQFF
TRBV6-1,TRBJ2-3,.,CASSEFPGGSTDTQYF
TRBV15,TRBJ2-3,.,CATSSRGEDTQYF
TRBV29-1,TRBJ2-5,.,CSIPGSLRETQYF
TRBV9,TRBJ1-5,.,CASSVAAGFNQPQHF
TRBV12-5,TRBJ2-5,.,CASGLSGAFETQYF
TRBV11-1,TRBJ2-7,.,CASSLSRGPPSEQYF
TRBV27,TRBJ1-5,.,CASSRQDSNQPQHF
TRBV7-9,TRBJ1-1,.,CASSPDTEEAFF
TRBV30,TRBJ1-1,.,CAWSVGGTRDAEAFF
TRBV9,TRBJ2-2,.,CASSGQGAGNTGELFF
TRBV9,TRBJ1-4,few,CASSEQGAGEKLFF
TRBV28,TRBJ2-7,once,CASSFKLAGVVNEQYF
TRBV7-9,TRBJ1-2,.,CASSSRDSRNGYTF
TRBV6-5,TRBJ2-7,.,CASSPRYEQYF
TRBV12-5,TRBJ1-2,once,CASGSPSSYGYTF
TRBV6-4,TRBJ1-4,once,CASSDGGQGGGEKLFF
TRBV4-1,TRBJ1-1,.,CASSQSYGSSNTEAFF
TRBV4-1,TRBJ2-7,once,CASSQDWTSGSYEQYF